These T cell receptor beta chains were read from a single sample in a study of blood T cell repertoires in COVID-19. The table came from immunoSEQ multiplex PCR; TCRdb's copy has only in-frame clones and leaves some out. The table has around 300,000 clones, around 90% seen once; the top ten hold roughly 2.8%. Sequenced input: peripheral blood. The receptors originated from a woman in her twenties or thirties with COVID-19, enrolled during active disease. Each CDR3 is given with its conserved first and last residue. The D gene is left open where the match is weak. Clone size is given for some rows only: seen once, a few or many times, or a class if the clone is expanded.

abundance	v_gene	d_gene	j_gene	CDR3nt	CDR3aa
.	TRBV6-5	TRBD2	TRBJ2-3	TGTGCCAGCAGTCAAAGCGGGAGGGCCACAGATACGCAGTATTTT	CASSQSGRATDTQYF
.	TRBV5-1	.	TRBJ2-3	TGCGCCAGCAGCTTGGCAGAGGGAATTACGCAGTATTTT	CASSLAEGITQYF
.	TRBV7-8	TRBD2	TRBJ2-3	TGTGCCAGCAGCTCAACACTAGCGGGAGTTGATACGCAGTATTTT	CASSSTLAGVDTQYF
.	TRBV19	TRBD1	TRBJ1-4	TGTGCCAGTAGTCCCCGGACAGGACGGTATGAAAAACTGTTTTTT	CASSPRTGRYEKLFF
few	TRBV5-1	.	TRBJ2-7	TGCGCCAGCAGCTCGACAGGTTTCTCCTACGAGCAGTACTTC	CASSSTGFSYEQYF
.	TRBV5-1	TRBD1	TRBJ1-1	TGCGCCAGCCGAATACAGGGGGGCCTTTTGAACACTGAAGCTTTCTTT	CASRIQGGLLNTEAFF
.	TRBV15	.	TRBJ2-1	TGTGCCACCAGCAGCCCGACAGTAAGCTCCTACAATGAGCAGTTCTTC	CATSSPTVSSYNEQFF
once	TRBV18	TRBD2	TRBJ2-1	TGTGCCAGCTCACCACAGGGTAAAGCGGGAGGTTTTGAGCAGTTCTTC	CASSPQGKAGGFEQFF
few	TRBV3-1/TRBV3-2	.	TRBJ1-1	TGTGCCAGCAGCCAAGGTGGTACACCGACTGAAGCTTTCTTT	CASSQGGTPTEAFF
few	TRBV7-3	TRBD1	TRBJ1-1	TGTGCCAGCAGCTCGGGACAGGGGACAGCTGAAGCTTTCTTT	CASSSGQGTAEAFF
.	TRBV6-1	.	TRBJ2-7	TGTGCCAGCAGTGAAGCGGATCTTTTGACACTCCAACCCCACTACGAGCAGTACTTC	CASSEADLLTLQPHYEQYF
few	TRBV5-1	.	TRBJ2-2	TGCGCCAGCAGCTTGGTTCAGGTAACCGGGGAGCTGTTTTTT	CASSLVQVTGELFF
few	TRBV7-2	.	TRBJ2-2	TGTGCCAGCAGCTTAACCGGGAGCGCCGGGGAGCTGTTTTTT	CASSLTGSAGELFF
once	TRBV7-8	TRBD1	TRBJ1-2	TGTGCCAGCAGCTTACGGGACAGGGGATCGAACTATGGCTACACCTTC	CASSLRDRGSNYGYTF
.	TRBV4-2	.	TRBJ1-2	TGTGCCAGCAGCCAATCACCGACCGACAGAGCTGGCTACACCTTC	CASSQSPTDRAGYTF
.	TRBV12-5	TRBD2	TRBJ2-5	TGTGCTAGTGGGCGGAAGAGGGAGGGTATGTTACAAGAGACCCAGTACTTC	CASGRKREGMLQETQYF
.	TRBV10-2	TRBD1	TRBJ2-2	TGCGCCAGCAGGGGACAGGGGGCAAACACCGGGGAGCTGTTTTTT	CASRGQGANTGELFF
.	TRBV5-4	TRBD2	TRBJ2-1	TGTGCCAGCAGCTATGGACTAGCGGGGGACAATGAGCAGTTCTTC	CASSYGLAGDNEQFF
.	TRBV7-9	.	TRBJ2-2	TGTGCCAGCAGCCCCCGGGGTAGCGAGAACACCGGGGAGCTGTTTTTT	CASSPRGSENTGELFF
once	TRBV18	.	TRBJ2-5	TGTGCCAGCTCACCATCAGGTCAGGAGACCCAGTACTTC	CASSPSGQETQYF
.	TRBV7-6	TRBD1	TRBJ1-1	TGTGCCAGCAGCCCGCTAGGACAGGTGAACACTGAAGCTTTCTTT	CASSPLGQVNTEAFF
.	TRBV30	TRBD2	TRBJ2-1	TGTGCCTGGAGTTTAGCGGGAGTAGGCTACAATGAGCAGTTCTTC	CAWSLAGVGYNEQFF
.	TRBV24-1	TRBD1	TRBJ1-2	TGTGCCACCAGTGCCCCCGGGACAGGAGGGGGCTACACCTTC	CATSAPGTGGGYTF
once	TRBV5-4	.	TRBJ2-5	TGTGCCAGCAGCTACAACCAGGGTCTTCAAGAGACCCAGTACTTC	CASSYNQGLQETQYF
.	TRBV5-8	.	TRBJ2-4	TGTGCCAGCAGCTCGGGGGACATTCAGTACTTC	CASSSGDIQYF
.	TRBV5-1	.	TRBJ1-5	TGCGCCAGCAGCTTGGATTCGGGTGTTCAGCCCCAGCATTTT	CASSLDSGVQPQHF
.	TRBV2	.	TRBJ1-4	TGTGCCAGCAGCCCCCAGGGTTTTGCTAATGAAAAACTGTTTTTT	CASSPQGFANEKLFF
few	TRBV1	.	TRBJ1-6	TGCACCAGCAGCCACCAGGACAGGGGGCGAGAGGGTAATTCACCCCTCCACTTT	CTSSHQDRGREGNSPLHF
.	TRBV28	.	TRBJ2-1	TGTGCCAGCAGTTTTCGGGGCGGGAAATTCACAAATGAGCAGTTCTTC	CASSFRGGKFTNEQFF
.	TRBV6-5	TRBD1	TRBJ1-5	TGTGCCAGCAGTTCGGACAGGACTCAGCCCCAGCATTTT	CASSSDRTQPQHF
.	TRBV2	.	TRBJ2-7	TGTGCCAGCAGCCAAGGGACATCGACCTCCTACGAGCAGTACTTC	CASSQGTSTSYEQYF
once	TRBV15	.	TRBJ2-2	TGTGCCACCTCACCGCGGAGTCACCCTAACACCGGGGAGCTGTTTTTT	CATSPRSHPNTGELFF
.	TRBV5-8	TRBD2	TRBJ2-3	TGTGCCAGCAGCTTGGGCCGGGCTAGCGGGACGACAGATACGCAGTATTTT	CASSLGRASGTTDTQYF
.	TRBV19	TRBD1	TRBJ1-2	TGTGCCAGTAGTATGAAGGGACAGGGGTTAAGAGGCTACACCTTC	CASSMKGQGLRGYTF
.	TRBV5-1	TRBD1	TRBJ1-2	TGCGCCAGCAGCGAATCAGGGGGCAAGGGCTACACCTTC	CASSESGGKGYTF
.	TRBV11-3	TRBD2	TRBJ2-2	TGTGCCAGCAGCTTAGAGGGACTAGCGGGGACCGGGGAGCTGTTTTTT	CASSLEGLAGTGELFF
.	TRBV9	TRBD1	TRBJ1-6	TGTGCCAGCAGCACCGGGACAGGATATAATTCACCCCTCCACTTT	CASSTGTGYNSPLHF
.	TRBV27	TRBD1	TRBJ2-1	TGTGCCAGCAGTTTAGTAGTAGGGACAGGGATCAATGAGCAGTTCTTC	CASSLVVGTGINEQFF
.	TRBV27	.	TRBJ1-3	TGTGCCAGCAGCCGCCGTAGCTCGGGAAACACCATATATTTT	CASSRRSSGNTIYF
.	TRBV19	TRBD2	TRBJ2-1	TGTGCCAGTAGTATCCTTCGTCCGCTCGAGGGAGGGGACTATGAGCAGTTCTTC	CASSILRPLEGGDYEQFF